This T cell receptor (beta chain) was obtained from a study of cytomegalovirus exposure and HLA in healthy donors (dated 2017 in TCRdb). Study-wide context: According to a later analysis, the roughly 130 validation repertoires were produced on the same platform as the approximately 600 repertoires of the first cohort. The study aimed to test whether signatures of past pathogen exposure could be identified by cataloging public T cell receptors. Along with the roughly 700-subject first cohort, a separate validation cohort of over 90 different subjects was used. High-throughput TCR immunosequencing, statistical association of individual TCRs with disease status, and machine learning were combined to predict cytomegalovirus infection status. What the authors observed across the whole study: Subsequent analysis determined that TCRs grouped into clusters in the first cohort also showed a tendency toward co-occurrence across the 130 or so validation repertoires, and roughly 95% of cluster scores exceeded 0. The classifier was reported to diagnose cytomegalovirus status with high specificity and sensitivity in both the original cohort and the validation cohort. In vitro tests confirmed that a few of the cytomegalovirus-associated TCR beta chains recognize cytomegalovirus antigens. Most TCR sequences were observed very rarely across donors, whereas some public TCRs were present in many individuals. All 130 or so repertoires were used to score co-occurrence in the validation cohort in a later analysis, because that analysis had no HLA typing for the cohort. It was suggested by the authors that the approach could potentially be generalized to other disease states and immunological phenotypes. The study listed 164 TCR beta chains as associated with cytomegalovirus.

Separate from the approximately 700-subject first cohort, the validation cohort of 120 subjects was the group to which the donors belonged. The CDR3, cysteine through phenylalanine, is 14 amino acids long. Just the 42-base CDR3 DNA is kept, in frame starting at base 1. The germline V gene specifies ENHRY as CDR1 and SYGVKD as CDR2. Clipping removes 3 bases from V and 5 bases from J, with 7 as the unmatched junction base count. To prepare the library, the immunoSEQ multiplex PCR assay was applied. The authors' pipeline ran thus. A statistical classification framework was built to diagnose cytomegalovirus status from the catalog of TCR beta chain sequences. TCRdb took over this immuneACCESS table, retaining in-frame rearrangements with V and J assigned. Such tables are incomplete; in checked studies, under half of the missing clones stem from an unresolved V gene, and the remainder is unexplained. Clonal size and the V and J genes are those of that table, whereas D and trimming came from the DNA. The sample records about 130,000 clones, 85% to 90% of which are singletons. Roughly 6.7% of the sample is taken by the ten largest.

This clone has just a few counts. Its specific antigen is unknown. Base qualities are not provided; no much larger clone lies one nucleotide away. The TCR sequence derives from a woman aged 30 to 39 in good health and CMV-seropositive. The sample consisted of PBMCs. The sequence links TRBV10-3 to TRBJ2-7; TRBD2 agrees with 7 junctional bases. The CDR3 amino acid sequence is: CAISDRGGGDEQYF. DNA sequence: TGTGCCATCAGTGATAGGGGCGGGGGTGACGAGCAGTACTTC.